The rows below give T cell receptor beta chains drawn from one sample of a study of T cells in Graves' hyperthyroidism and ophthalmopathy. TCRdb passed the multiplex PCR reads through MiXCR, listing each CDR3 protein once. The sample contains 500,000 to 650,000 distinct CDR3 sequences, about 14% of which appear only once. Sample: blood. These receptors originate from a woman aged 45-65 years with Graves' ophthalmopathy. Both conserved end residues are part of each CDR3. A D gene is named only where the DNA matches it firmly. The size field is filled for only some rows; it gives once, few, many or a size class.

V gene	J gene	clone size	D gene	CDR3 length	CDR3 protein	CDR3 DNA
TRBV25-1	TRBJ2-1	.	.	12	CASSEYNNEQFF	TGTGCCAGCAGTGAATATAATAATGAGCAGTTCTTC
TRBV29-1	TRBJ2-3	many	.	12	CSVGLYTDTQYF	TGCAGCGTTGGGCTCTACACAGATACGCAGTATTTT
TRBV29-1	TRBJ2-1	once	TRBD2	11	CSQRLAGEQFF	TGCAGCCAAAGACTAGCGGGAGAGCAGTTCTTC
TRBV20-1	TRBJ2-5	.	TRBD2	18	CSARDRLAGVGIQETQYF	TGCAGTGCTAGAGATCGACTAGCGGGAGTCGGAATCCAAGAGACCCAGTACTTC
TRBV12-3/TRBV12-4	TRBJ2-3	few	.	16	CATTRDLATSTDTQYF	TGTGCCACTACAAGGGACCTCGCAACTAGCACAGATACGCAGTATTTT
TRBV5-4	TRBJ2-3	few	TRBD2	15	CASSLKREVTDTQYF	TGTGCCAGCAGCTTGAAGCGGGAGGTTACAGATACGCAGTATTTT
TRBV29-1	TRBJ2-7	many	.	14	CSVAGGVGSYEQYF	TGCAGCGTTGCAGGAGGGGTCGGGTCCTACGAGCAGTACTTC
TRBV20-1	TRBJ1-5	few	.	13	CSARGDSNQPQHF	TGCAGTGCTAGGGGGGACAGCAATCAGCCCCAGCATTTT
TRBV14	TRBJ1-1	few	TRBD1	20	CASSQEYRGLGGEWPGEAFF	TGTGCCAGCAGCCAAGAGTATAGGGGGCTCGGGGGAGAGTGGCCAGGCGAAGCTTTCTTT
TRBV29-1	TRBJ2-5	many	TRBD1	14	CSGGQGTGWETQYF	TGCAGCGGGGGACAGGGAACAGGATGGGAGACCCAGTACTTC
TRBV3-2	TRBJ2-7	many	.	14	CASSQDLRVYEQYF	TGTGCCAGCAGCCAAGATCTTCGGGTCTACGAGCAGTACTTC
TRBV27	TRBJ2-2	.	.	14	CASSSGVFTGELFF	TGTGCCAGCAGTTCCGGGGTCTTCACCGGGGAGCTGTTTTTT
TRBV7-7	TRBJ2-5	many	TRBD1	15	CASSPWTGGVETQYF	TGTGCTAGCAGCCCGTGGACAGGGGGGGTCGAGACCCAGTACTTC
TRBV20-1	TRBJ2-1	few	.	13	CSVWVRVNNEQFF	TGCAGTGTTTGGGTTAGGGTCAACAATGAGCAGTTCTTC
TRBV30	TRBJ1-1	many	.	14	CAWSDGGSATEAFF	TGTGCCTGGAGTGATGGAGGGTCGGCCACTGAAGCTTTCTTT